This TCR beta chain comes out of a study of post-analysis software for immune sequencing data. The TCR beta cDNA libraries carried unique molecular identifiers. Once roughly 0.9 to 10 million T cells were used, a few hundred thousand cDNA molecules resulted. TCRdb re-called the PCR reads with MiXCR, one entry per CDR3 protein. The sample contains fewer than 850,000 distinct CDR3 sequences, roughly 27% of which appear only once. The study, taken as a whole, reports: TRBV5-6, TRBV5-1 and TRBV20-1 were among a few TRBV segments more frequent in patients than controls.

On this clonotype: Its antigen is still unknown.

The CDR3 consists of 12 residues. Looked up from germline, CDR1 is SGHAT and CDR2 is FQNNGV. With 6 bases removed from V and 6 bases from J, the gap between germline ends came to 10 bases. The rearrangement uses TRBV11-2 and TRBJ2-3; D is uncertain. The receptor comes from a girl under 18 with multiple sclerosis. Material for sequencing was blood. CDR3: CASRTLWDTQYF. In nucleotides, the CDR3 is TGTGCCAGCAGAACGCTTTGGGATACGCAGTATTTT.